This passage covers 10 T cell receptor beta chains from one sample sequenced in a study of spatial heterogeneity in lung cancer. Time point denoted: blood at routine non-recurrence follow-up after resection. TCRs were sequenced from unsorted whole RNA of tumor, nontumor lung or PBMC. TCRdb called the 5' RACE reads again in MiXCR, with one record for every CDR3 protein. The sample lists about 120,000 distinct CDR3 sequences, over 9% occurring once. Sample: PBMCs, taken at follow-up. The receptor set was obtained from a male donor with early-stage non-small cell lung cancer.

This clonotype was counted many times. The chain uses TRBV6-2 or TRBV6-3 and TRBJ2-7; perhaps TRBD1 as D (6 bases). V lost 6 bases and J lost 0, with 15 bases in between. Germline CDR1 reads MNHEY; CDR2 reads SVGEGT. The CDR3 loop spans 15 amino acids. CDR3 residues: CASSWGTFGSYEQYF. The CDR3 bases are TGTGCCAGCAGCTGGGGGACATTCGGCTCCTACGAGCAGTACTTC.

The table lists this clonotype with many counts. This chain uses TRBV5-4 with TRBJ2-7, with D perhaps matching TRBD1 (5 bases). The CDR3 is 14 amino acids. V was shortened by 3 bases and J by 2 bases, with 12 bases between the two germline ends. The germline V gene has CDR1 SGHNT and CDR2 YYREEE (reference sequence). For the CDR3, the DNA is TGTGCCAGCAGCTCAGGGCAGGGTACCTACGAGCAGTACTTC. Its translation is CASSSGQGTYEQYF.

This clonotype came up a few times. V is TRBV6-2 or TRBV6-3 and J is TRBJ2-1; TRBD1 might be the D (5 bases). V was shortened by 7 bases and J by 3 bases, with 16 bases between the two germline ends. The CDR3 contains 15 residues. From germline, CDR1 is MNHEY and CDR2 SVGEGT. CDR3 loop: CASTPSSGNYNEQFF. CDR3 sequence (DNA): TGTGCCAGCACCCCATCGTCAGGGAACTACAATGAGCAGTTCTTC.

This clonotype has at least ten counts. The chain is built from TRBV7-8 and TRBJ2-1; TRBD1 agrees at 10 bases. Trimming at V came to 1 base and at J to 6 bases, leaving 0 bases not matched to a gene. The CDR3 totals 14 residues. Per the germline V gene, CDR1 is SGHVS and CDR2 is FQNEAQ. The CDR3 DNA reads TGTGCCAGCAGCTTAGGGACAGGGGGCAATGAGCAGTTCTTC. Its translation is CASSLGTGGNEQFF.

This clonotype was seen a handful of times. The chain uses TRBV5-6 and TRBJ1-5, with D perhaps TRBD1 (6 bases). CDR1 and CDR2 (germline): SGHDT, YYEEEE. Trimming pared 1 base from V and 3 bases from J, leaving 11 bases between. The CDR3 has 15 residues. CDR3 sequence (DNA): TGTGCCAGCAGCTTGTTCAGGGGCTACAATCAGCCCCAGCATTTT. Translation: CASSLFRGYNQPQHF.

The gene calls are TRBV28 and TRBJ1-1; D gene unclear. Germline-derived CDR1 and CDR2 are MDHEN and SYDVKM. This CDR3 has 11 residues. V lost 4 bases and J 8 bases, leaving 8 bases between the germline ends. Here the CDR3 reads CASSSETEAFF. The CDR3 nucleotides read TGTGCCAGCAGTTCGGAGACAGAAGCTTTCTTT.

The J gene is TRBJ2-1, the V gene TRBV7-2; no clear D gene. The CDR3 sequence is 15 residues long. Trimming stripped 9 bases from V and 6 bases from J, with 21 bases between. Germline V gene lookup returns CDR1 SGHTA and CDR2 FQGNSA. CDR3 region: CASLKTGFLGNEQFF. The CDR3 DNA follows: TGTGCCAGTCTTAAAACGGGCTTTTTGGGCAATGAGCAGTTCTTC.

Many counts were recorded for this clonotype. V usage is TRBV29-1 and J usage is TRBJ1-5; 7 bases fit TRBD1. The junction had 7 bases not matched to a gene; V was cut back by 6 bases and J by 2 bases. Germline-derived CDR1 and CDR2 are SQVTM and ANQGSEA. The CDR3 is 14 residues long. The CDR3 spells CSVGAGTGNQPQHF. In DNA, the CDR3 is TGCAGCGTCGGAGCCGGGACAGGCAATCAGCCCCAGCATTTT. Filled out from reference TRBV29-1 and TRBJ1-5, the complete variable domain reads SAVISQKPSRDICQRGTSLTIQCQVDSQVTMMFWYRQQPGQSLTLIATANQGSEATYESGFVIDKFPISRPNLTFSTLTVSNMSPEDSSIYLCSVGAGTGNQPQHFGDGTRLSIL.

The rearrangement uses TRBV18 and TRBJ2-7; the D gene is possibly TRBD1 (5 bases). The V and J ends lost 2 bases and 5 bases respectively, with 10 bases between them. CDR3 length equals 13 residues. The germline V gene encodes CDR1 KGHSH and CDR2 LQKENI. This CDR3 is CASSPGAADEQYF. CDR3 bases: TGTGCCAGCTCACCAGGGGCTGCAGACGAGCAGTACTTC. The full variable domain, rest sourced from reference TRBV18 and TRBJ2-7, is NAGVMQNPRHLVRRRGQEARLRCSPMKGHSHVYWYRQLPEEGLKFMVYLQKENIIDESGMPKERFSAEFPKEGPSILRIQQVVRGDSAAYFCASSPGAADEQYFGPGTRLTVT.

This clonotype turned up a few times. The chain combines TRBV3-1 with TRBJ2-3; a weak D match, TRBD2 (6 bases). Per germline, CDR1 LGHDT and CDR2 YNNKEL (reference sequence). Trimming took 5 bases from V and 14 from J, leaving 17 bases between them. CDR3 size: 12 residues. CDR3 amino acids: CASSEQTEGRYF. Written as DNA, the CDR3 is TGTGCCAGCAGCGAACAGACGGAGGGTCGGTATTTT.